This T cell receptor (beta chain) emerged from a study of cytomegalovirus exposure and HLA in healthy donors. Unmatched junction bases numbered 7, after V lost 5 bases and J lost 1 base. The CDR3 extends over 14 amino acids. The germline V gene encodes CDR1 GTSNPN and CDR2 SVGIG (reference sequence). Concerning this clone itself: As yet, its antigen is unknown.

Regarding the study as a whole: TCR beta sequences reportedly predicted most subjects' HLA-A and HLA-B alleles accurately. A list of 164 TCR beta chains associated with cytomegalovirus was given.

The PCR was carried out with 60 Vbeta primers and 13 Jbeta primers. In the original analysis: In a later analysis, the count reached about 82 million unique TCR beta chains, with approximately 11 million shared. Generated by immunoSEQ multiplex PCR, the TCRdb table keeps only in-frame clones and is missing some. V, J and clone size are taken as reported in that table, and D and trimming were inferred from the DNA itself. Seen here are about 130,000 clones, 75% to 85% observed once, and the top ten hold more than 3%. The chain recombines TRBV30 with TRBJ1-2; TRBD1 agrees at 7 bases. This sequence was found in a man aged 35 to 55 in good health and CMV-seronegative. The specimen was PBMCs. CDR3 in DNA: TGTGCCTGGCAGGGACAGAAAATTAACTATGGCTACACCTTC. This sequence encodes CAWQGQKINYGYTF.